The 13 T cell receptor beta chains presented below share a single source sample, sequenced in a study of blood T cell repertoires in COVID-19. Profiling relied on immunoSEQ multiplex PCR, and the TCRdb table lists in-frame clones only, not all of them. This table has just over 150,000 clones, 70% to 85% appearing once. The sequenced sample consisted of peripheral blood. The receptors here all came from a woman aged 50 to 65 with acute or convalescent COVID-19.

This clone was picked up a small number of times. The chain is built from TRBV27 and TRBJ2-3; D ambiguous. Trimming removed 2 bases at V and 10 bases at J, with 13 bases between. Looked up from germline, CDR1 is MNHEY and CDR2 is SMNVEV (reference sequence). The CDR3 is made up of 13 amino acids. The CDR3 is CASSLTRHLAQYF. The CDR3, as DNA: TGTGCCAGCAGTTTAACCAGACATTTGGCGCAGTATTTT.

The chain carries TRBV19 and TRBJ1-2; D ambiguous. The CDR3 has 13 residues. Trimming removed 6 bases at V and 2 bases at J, with 10 bases between. Germline values: CDR1 LNHDA, CDR2 SQIVND (reference sequence). Here the CDR3 reads CASRVGANYGYTF. CDR3 bases: TGTGCCAGTAGGGTAGGAGCAAACTATGGCTACACCTTC. Full variable domain (rest looked up from reference TRBV19 and TRBJ1-2): DGGITQSPKYLFRKEGQNVTLSCEQNLNHDAMYWYRQDPGQGLRLIYYSQIVNDFQKGDIAEGYSVSREKKESFPLTVTSAQKNPTAFYLCASRVGANYGYTFGSGTRLTVV.

The CDR3 DNA sequence: TGTGCCAGCAGTTACGAGACTAGCGGGGCCTACGAGCAGTACTTC. This gives the protein CASSYETSGAYEQYF. This chain connects TRBV6-5 to TRBJ2-7, with 11 nucleotides matching TRBD2. Germline assignment: CDR1 MNHEY and CDR2 SVGAGI. Losses at the gene ends were 2 bases for V and 2 bases for J; bases not matched to a gene: 2. CDR3 length: 15 amino acids.

The CDR3 nucleotides read TGTGCCAGCAGCGAGAGCGGGACGACAGATACGCAGTATTTT. Protein: CASSESGTTDTQYF. The V gene is TRBV9, the J gene TRBJ2-3, with 7 bases that match TRBD2. With V trimmed by 3 bases and J by 3 bases, 4 bases remained unmatched. In germline, CDR1 is SGDLS, CDR2 YYNGEE. The CDR3 length is 14 residues. Complete variable domain (other parts from reference TRBV9 and TRBJ2-3): DSGVTQTPKHLITATGQRVTLRCSPRSGDLSVYWYQQSLDQGLQFLIQYYNGEERAKGNILERFSAQQFPDLHSELNLSSLELGDSALYFCASSESGTTDTQYFGPGTRLTVL.

This clone was counted only a few times. The chain couples TRBV6-5 to TRBJ2-7; 7 bases align to TRBD2. J lost 6 bases, V lost 1 base, and 9 bases had no gene match. Germline V gene data show CDR1 as MNHEY and CDR2 as SVGAGI. The length of the CDR3 is 15 residues. CDR3 protein: CASSYWEGRAREQYF. The CDR3 DNA is TGTGCCAGCAGTTACTGGGAGGGCAGGGCGCGCGAGCAGTACTTC.

The CDR3 nucleotides read TGTGCCAGCTCACCGGGACAGGGGAAACCCTACGAGCAGTACTTC. It codes for CASSPGQGKPYEQYF. The genes are TRBV18 and TRBJ2-7, with 10 bases identical to TRBD1. J lost 2 bases, V lost 3 bases, and 4 bases had no gene match. There are 15 residues in the CDR3. Germline V lookup: CDR1 KGHSH, CDR2 LQKENI.

This clone was detected only a few times. The V call is TRBV4-2, the J call TRBJ2-2; D uncertain. Per germline, CDR1 LGHNA and CDR2 YNFKEQ. Trimming took off 1 base at V and 6 bases at J, with 9 bases between the two ends. The CDR3 has 14 amino acids. The CDR3 region is CASSQGLFAGELFF. The CDR3, as DNA: TGTGCCAGCAGCCAAGGTCTGTTCGCCGGGGAGCTGTTTTTT.

This chain uses TRBV9 with TRBJ2-5, with a tentative D call TRBD1 (6 bases). V was shortened by 0 bases and J by 5 bases, with 8 bases between the two germline ends. The germline gives CDR1 SGDLS, CDR2 YYNGEE. The CDR3 length is 13 residues. The CDR3 reads CASSVVGAETQYF. The CDR3 nucleotides read TGTGCCAGCAGCGTAGTGGGGGCCGAGACCCAGTACTTC.

The V gene is TRBV2, the J gene TRBJ2-3; D is possibly TRBD2 (7 bases). CDR1 is SNHLY, CDR2 FYNNEI, per germline. The CDR3 runs 15 residues. Trimming took 4 bases from V and 3 from J, leaving 14 bases between them. CDR3 residues: CASSGRGRETDTQYF. In nucleotides, the CDR3 is TGTGCCAGCAGTGGGCGGGGGCGTGAAACAGATACGCAGTATTTT.

V usage is TRBV5-1 and J usage is TRBJ1-1, with D possibly matching TRBD1 (5 bases). The germline V and J ends were trimmed by 2 bases and 2 bases, with 13 bases remaining between them. The CDR3 contains 15 residues. Germline CDR1 reads SGHRS; CDR2 reads YFSETQ. CDR3 DNA sequence: TGCGCCAGCAGCTTTGACAGCATGTTAAACACTGAAGCTTTCTTT. Its translation is CASSFDSMLNTEAFF.

V usage is TRBV7-6 and J usage is TRBJ2-5; D may be TRBD2 (6 bases). V lost 1 base and J 1 base, leaving 13 bases between the germline ends. This CDR3 is built from 16 residues. CDR1 and CDR2 from the germline V gene are SGHVS and FNYEAQ. CDR3 residues: CASSLGGGGSQETQYF. The CDR3 DNA is TGTGCCAGCAGCTTAGGGGGAGGCGGGTCCCAAGAGACCCAGTACTTC.

V usage is TRBV7-3 and J usage is TRBJ1-1; D may be TRBD1 (5 bases). This CDR3 is built from 14 residues. The V end was cut by 2 bases, the J end by 4 bases, with 11 bases between. Germline V gene data show CDR1 as SGHTA and CDR2 as FQGTGA. The CDR3 protein is CASSLLGVSTEAFF. As DNA, the CDR3 is TGTGCCAGCAGCTTATTAGGGGTGAGCACTGAAGCTTTCTTT. The full variable domain, rest sourced from reference TRBV7-3 and TRBJ1-1, is GAGVSQTPSNKVTEKGKYVELRCDPISGHTALYWYRQSLGQGPEFLIYFQGTGAADDSGLPNDRFFAVRPEGSVSTLKIQRTERGDSAVYLCASSLLGVSTEAFFGQGTRLTVV.

J is TRBJ1-6 and V is TRBV27; 7 nucleotides align to TRBD1. After removal of 5 bases from V and 8 bases from J, the junction contained 6 bases not matched to a gene. In germline, CDR1 is MNHEY, CDR2 SMNVEV (reference sequence). CDR3 length: 14 amino acids. CDR3 coding DNA: TGTGCCAGCAGTCCCCGGGACAGATATTCACCCCTCCACTTT. It translates to CASSPRDRYSPLHF.